The 21 T cell receptor beta chains presented below share a single source sample, sequenced in a study of blood T cell repertoires in COVID-19. The table came from immunoSEQ multiplex PCR; TCRdb's copy has only in-frame clones and leaves some out. Here the sample spans some 290,000 clones, about four fifths being singletons. The material sequenced was peripheral blood. These receptors all come from a woman aged 55 to 70 with active or convalescent COVID-19.

This clone showed up just once. This same CDR3 is encoded by further DNA sequences in the sample. The V gene is TRBV5-1, the J gene TRBJ1-6, with 9 bases matching TRBD1. V dropped 4 bases and J dropped 7; count of bases not matched to a gene: 3. The CDR3 extends over 14 amino acids. Germline values: CDR1 SGHRS, CDR2 YFSETQ. In DNA, the CDR3 is TGCGCCAGCAGCGCCGGACAGGGGAATTCACCCCTCCACTTT. This sequence encodes CASSAGQGNSPLHF.

This sequence joins TRBV7-8 and TRBJ1-1, with D hard to call. The CDR3 has 19 amino acids. CDR1 is SGHVS and CDR2 is FQNEAQ in the germline V gene. The V end lost 5 bases, the J end lost 3 bases, and 28 bases lay between the germline ends. In nucleotides, the CDR3 is TGTGCCAGCAGCCCTCCAAGCGCACGCCTCCCCCGGAGGGACACTGAAGCTTTCTTT. It encodes CASSPPSARLPRRDTEAFF.

This clone has a single count. CDR3 sequence reads: CSAFAGNTIYF. In DNA form, the CDR3 reads TGCAGTGCCTTCGCTGGAAACACCATATATTTT. The chain couples TRBV20-1 to TRBJ1-3; D not resolved. This CDR3 is 11 amino acids long. Germline V gene data show CDR1 as DFQATT and CDR2 as SNEGSKA (reference sequence). With 6 bases removed from V and 2 bases from J, the gap between germline ends came to 5 bases.

V gene TRBV7-2 combines with J gene TRBJ2-3, with 11 bases aligning to TRBD2. Germline values: CDR1 SGHTA, CDR2 FQGNSA. There are 16 residues in the CDR3. V trimming: 5 bases; J trimming: 3 bases; junction bases outside the gene matches: 7. In DNA form, the CDR3 reads TGTGCCAGCAGCCCACTAGCGGGGGTGGTGACAGATACGCAGTATTTT. Amino acid sequence: CASSPLAGVVTDTQYF.

The rearrangement links TRBV3-1 (or the pseudogene TRBV3-2) to TRBJ2-5; TRBD2 agrees at 7 bases. The CDR3 loop spans 15 amino acids. Trimming cost V 0 bases and J 5 bases; bases outside gene matches: 6. The germline V gene has CDR1 LGHDT and CDR2 YNNKEL (reference sequence). CDR3 nucleotides: TGTGCCAGCAGCCAAGATAGCGGGCGGGGGGAGACCCAGTACTTC. It translates to CASSQDSGRGETQYF.

This sequence joins TRBV2 and TRBJ2-3; 9 bases map to TRBD1. The CDR3 is made up of 14 amino acids. V shed 7 bases, J shed 2 bases, and the junction held 4 bases outside the gene matches. From germline, CDR1 is SNHLY and CDR2 FYNNEI. CDR3: CASNDRGVTDTQYF. As DNA, the CDR3 is TGTGCCAGCAACGACAGGGGGGTCACAGATACGCAGTATTTT.

V gene TRBV6-2 or TRBV6-3 combines with J gene TRBJ2-5; 8 nucleotides agree with TRBD2. The CDR3 is made up of 15 amino acids. Per germline, CDR1 MNHEY and CDR2 SVGEGT. The ends lost 5 bases at V and 4 bases at J; junction bases unmatched: 9. The CDR3 DNA follows: TGTGCCAGCAGTCCGGGAGGGGGGGCAGGAGAGACCCAGTACTTC. Amino acids: CASSPGGGAGETQYF.

The chain employs TRBV11-2 and TRBJ2-7; TRBD1 aligns across 9 bases. The ends lost 5 bases at V and 2 bases at J; junction bases unmatched: 4. The CDR3 is made up of 14 amino acids. Germline-derived CDR1 and CDR2 are SGHAT and FQNNGV. CDR3 amino acids: CASSLDRGPYEQYF. The CDR3 DNA sequence: TGTGCCAGCAGCCTGGACAGGGGCCCCTACGAGCAGTACTTC. The entire variable domain, with the rest obtained from reference TRBV11-2 and TRBJ2-7, is as follows: EAGVAQSPRYKIIEKRQSVAFWCNPISGHATLYWYQQILGQGPKLLIQFQNNGVVDDSQLPKDRFSAERLKGVDSTLKIQPAKLEDSAVYLCASSLDRGPYEQYFGPGTRLTVT.

This clone was counted once. The chain couples TRBV7-3 to TRBJ1-1, with 8 positions matching TRBD1. The V and J ends lost 5 bases and 7 bases, in that order; junction bases with no gene match: 6. The CDR3 consists of 13 residues. Germline CDR1 is SGHTA and CDR2 is FQGTGA. CDR3 residues: CASSKTGVGEAFF. CDR3 coding DNA: TGTGCCAGCAGCAAGACAGGGGTCGGTGAAGCTTTCTTT.

This clone appeared once. The chain recombines TRBV5-1 with TRBJ2-5, with 11 bases identical to TRBD2. CDR1 is SGHRS, CDR2 YFSETQ, per germline. The length of the CDR3 is 18 residues. The J segment lost 1 base and the V segment lost 0 bases, leaving 8 bases of the junction unmatched. CDR3 in amino acids: CASSLGASGGRFQETQYF. CDR3 in DNA: TGCGCCAGCAGCTTGGGGGCTAGCGGGGGGCGCTTCCAAGAGACCCAGTACTTC.

This chain uses TRBV15 with TRBJ2-1; a possible D gene is TRBD1 (6 bases). Germline-derived CDR1 and CDR2 are LNHNV and YYDKDF (reference sequence). V was trimmed by 5 bases and J by 6 bases, leaving 14 bases between them. The CDR3 covers 14 residues. CDR3 in amino acids: CATSGGQSINEQFF. The DNA of the CDR3 is TGTGCCACCAGCGGCGGACAGTCAATCAATGAGCAGTTCTTC. Together with reference TRBV15 and TRBJ2-1, the CDR3 gives the full variable domain: DAMVIQNPRYQVTQFGKPVTLSCSQTLNHNVMYWYQQKSSQAPKLLFHYYDKDFNNEADTPDNFQSRRPNTSFCFLDIRSPGLGDTAMYLCATSGGQSINEQFFGPGTRLTVL.

In this sample, this clone turned up once. The V call is TRBV11-2, the J call TRBJ1-5, with D perhaps TRBD1 (5 bases). The V gene lost 5 bases and the J gene lost 7 bases, with 12 bases spanning the gap. CDR3 length equals 13 residues. CDR1 is SGHAT and CDR2 is FQNNGV in the germline V gene. CDR3 in amino acids: CASSPGGEQPQHF. CDR3 nucleotides: TGTGCCAGCAGCCCCGGGGGGGAACAGCCCCAGCATTTT.

This chain uses TRBV13 with TRBJ1-2; D possibly corresponds to TRBD1 (6 bases). CDR3 length: 15 residues. V was trimmed by 5 bases and J by 0 bases, leaving 13 bases between them. In germline, CDR1 is PRHDT, CDR2 FYEKMQ (reference sequence). The CDR3 DNA reads TGTGCCAGCAGCCCCGGGACAAATACTAACTATGGCTACACCTTC. Its protein is CASSPGTNTNYGYTF.

This clone has ten or more counts. V gene TRBV2 combines with J gene TRBJ2-7; the match to TRBD1 covers 8 bases. Germline loops: CDR1 SNHLY, CDR2 FYNNEI. Unmatched junction bases numbered 11, after V lost 5 bases and J lost 2 bases. The CDR3 contains 16 residues. The CDR3 reads CASSPGAQGAAYEQYF. The DNA of the CDR3 is TGTGCCAGCAGTCCCGGCGCCCAGGGGGCGGCCTACGAGCAGTACTTC.

This sequence joins TRBV7-2 and TRBJ2-5; possible D gene TRBD2, 5 bases. The germline V gene encodes CDR1 SGHTA and CDR2 FQGNSA. Deletions cut 5 bases from V and 1 base from J, with 11 bases between. CDR3 size: 14 residues. The CDR3 sequence is CASSPGVVQETQYF. CDR3 in DNA: TGTGCCAGCAGCCCCGGGGTGGTCCAAGAGACCCAGTACTTC.

The chain employs TRBV3-1 (or the pseudogene TRBV3-2) and TRBJ2-2; maybe TRBD2 (6 bases). The CDR3 runs to 16 residues. Trimming cost V 4 bases and J 5 bases, with 17 bases left between them. Germline lookup yields CDR1 LGHDT and CDR2 YNNKEL (reference sequence). The DNA of the CDR3 is TGTGCCAGCAGCCTCTTTGGCGGGGCGCAAACCGGGGAGCTGTTTTTT. It translates to CASSLFGGAQTGELFF.

This clone was counted ten times or more. V and J are TRBV6-2 or TRBV6-3 and TRBJ2-6; TRBD1 agrees at 7 bases. Germline V CDR1 and CDR2: MNHEY, SVGEGT. This CDR3 has 18 residues. With V trimmed by 2 bases and J by 0 bases, 7 bases remained unmatched. CDR3 protein: CASSYTTGMFSGANVLTF. The DNA for the CDR3 is TGTGCCAGCAGTTACACGACAGGGATGTTCTCTGGGGCCAACGTCCTGACTTTC.

J is TRBJ1-1 and V is TRBV4-1; no reliable D call. V gave up 5 bases and J gave up 5 bases, with 12 bases separating them. Germline V gene sequence: CDR1 MGHRA, CDR2 YSYEKL. This CDR3 is built from 13 residues. This CDR3 reads CASSSPGRTEAFF. In DNA form, the CDR3 reads TGCGCCAGCAGCTCTCCAGGAAGAACTGAAGCTTTCTTT.

The chain employs TRBV6-5 and TRBJ1-6, with D possibly TRBD1 on 5 matching bases. The CDR3 runs to 13 residues. Per germline, CDR1 MNHEY and CDR2 SVGAGI. V gave up 6 bases and J gave up 10 bases, with 13 bases separating them. DNA of the CDR3: TGTGCCAGCAGACAGGCTAGTAAATCACCCCTCCACTTT. Protein sequence: CASRQASKSPLHF.

The chain couples TRBV6-1 to TRBJ2-1, with TRBD2 as a possible D gene (6 bases). Germline loops: CDR1 MNHNS, CDR2 SASEGT. The V gene lost 0 bases and the J gene lost 8 bases, with 17 bases spanning the gap. The CDR3 runs to 16 residues. The chain's CDR3 is CASSEAGIGTHHEQFF. The DNA of the CDR3 is TGTGCCAGCAGTGAAGCGGGAATCGGGACTCATCATGAGCAGTTCTTC.

The chain employs TRBV9 and TRBJ2-1; 12 bases fit TRBD2. V was clipped by 0 bases and J by 8 bases; unmatched bases: 6. This CDR3 has 16 residues. Germline loops: CDR1 SGDLS, CDR2 YYNGEE. This CDR3 reads CASSVAPSGGAYEQFF. The CDR3 DNA sequence: TGTGCCAGCAGCGTAGCCCCTAGCGGGGGGGCCTATGAGCAGTTCTTC.